The T cell receptor beta chain under discussion was sequenced for a study of monozygotic twins with cystic fibrosis. Data came from immunoSEQ multiplex PCR; TCRdb stores just in-frame clones and leaves some out. This sample carries 9,000 or so clones, approximately 98% of them seen once, and the ten largest clones take about 0.25%. The length of the CDR3 is 14 residues. This receptor was identified in a girl aged 2 to 10 with cystic fibrosis. J is TRBJ2-7 and V is TRBV1; TRBD2, the table's D call, was not compared with the DNA. TRBV1 is tagged as a pseudogene. The source material was blood. CDR3 sequence reads: CTSSCKREPYEQYF. The CDR3 DNA sequence: TGCACCAGCAGCTGCAAGCGGGAGCCCTACGAGCAGTACTTC.